The rows below give T cell receptor beta chains drawn from one sample of a study of molecular identifiers for immune sequencing clone quantification. From the PCR reads, TCRdb called clonotypes with MiXCR, one entry per CDR3 protein. The repertoire has 550,000 to 750,000 distinct CDR3 sequences, approximately 20% of them found once; the top ten carry approximately 0.9%. The source material was naive CD8+ T cells from blood, with Jurkat cell RNA spiked in. These receptors were obtained from a human donor in good health. Some libraries in this study had Jurkat cell RNA spiked in. Each CDR3 is given with its conserved first and last residue.

16	TRBV7-2	TRBJ2-7	CASSLTGGDSSYEQYF
17	TRBV12-3/TRBV12-4	TRBJ1-2	CATSISTGQGTNYGYTF
14	TRBV9	TRBJ2-5	CASSPYGGYETQYF
14	TRBV20-1	TRBJ2-7	CSARDLGTGFEQYF
11	TRBV12-3/TRBV12-4	TRBJ1-4	CASSSRGKLFF
15	TRBV30	TRBJ1-2	CAWNCHTGTNYGYTF
12	TRBV20-1	TRBJ2-3	CSADLGGDTQYF
14	TRBV12-3/TRBV12-4	TRBJ2-2	CASSSGQRAGELFF
12	TRBV27	TRBJ2-4	CASSSYGNIQYF
15	TRBV19	TRBJ1-4	CASSIPGGTNEKLFF
15	TRBV5-5	TRBJ2-5	CASSQPGLGLETQYF
16	TRBV9	TRBJ2-3	CASSAPPAESTDTQYF
15	TRBV12-3/TRBV12-4	TRBJ1-5	CASSGVGGGMQPQHF
15	TRBV6-1	TRBJ1-5	CASSESTASNQPQHF
14	TRBV12-5	TRBJ2-3	CASASAGLADTQYF
15	TRBV12-3/TRBV12-4	TRBJ1-6	CASTTDFRYNSPLHF
18	TRBV29-1	TRBJ1-5	CSVEWGAGRGRGNQPQHF
15	TRBV5-4	TRBJ2-2	CASSLPTSSTGELFF
13	TRBV28	TRBJ2-5	CASRSGQGETQYF
15	TRBV7-6	TRBJ2-7	CASSPTGTGYDEQYF